This T cell receptor beta chain emerged from a study of blood T cell repertoires in COVID-19. Across the study: Samples representing acute and convalescent COVID-19 were sourced from the United States, Italy and Spain.

Sequencing used immunoSEQ multiplex PCR; TCRdb keeps in-frame clones, though not all of them. The repertoire holds 280,000 or so clones, with about 90% as singletons. J was trimmed by 6 bases and V by 3 bases; bases with no gene match: 7. Germline values: CDR1 SGHTA, CDR2 FQGNSA. CDR3 length equals 14 residues. The source is a woman aged 18-29 years with acute COVID-19. J is TRBJ2-7 and V is TRBV7-2; TRBD1 aligns across 8 bases. The sample was PBMCs or T cells enriched from blood (not recorded which). In nucleotides, the CDR3 is TGTGCCAGCAGCTTTTACGACAGGGGTGCCGAGCAGTACTTC. It encodes CASSFYDRGAEQYF.